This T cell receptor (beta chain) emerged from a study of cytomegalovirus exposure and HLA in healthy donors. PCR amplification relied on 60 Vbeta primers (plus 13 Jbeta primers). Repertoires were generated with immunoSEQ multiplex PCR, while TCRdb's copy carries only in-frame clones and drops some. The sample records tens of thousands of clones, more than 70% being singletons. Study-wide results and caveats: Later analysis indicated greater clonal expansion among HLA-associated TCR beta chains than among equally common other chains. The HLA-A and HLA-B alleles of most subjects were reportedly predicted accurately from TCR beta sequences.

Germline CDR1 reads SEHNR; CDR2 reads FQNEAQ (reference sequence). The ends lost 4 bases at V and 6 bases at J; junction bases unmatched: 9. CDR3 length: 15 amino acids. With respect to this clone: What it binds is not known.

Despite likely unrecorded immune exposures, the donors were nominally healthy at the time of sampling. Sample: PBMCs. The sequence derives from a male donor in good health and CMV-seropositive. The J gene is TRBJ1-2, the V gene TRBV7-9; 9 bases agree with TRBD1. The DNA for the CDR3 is TGTGCCAGCAGCTACGTACCACAGGGGGCGAATGGCTACACCTTC. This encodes CASSYVPQGANGYTF. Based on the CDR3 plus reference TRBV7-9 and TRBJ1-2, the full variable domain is DTGVSQNPRHKITKRGQNVTFRCDPISEHNRLYWYRQTLGQGPEFLTYFQNEAQLEKSRLLSDRFSAERPKGSFSTLEIQRTEQGDSAMYLCASSYVPQGANGYTFGSGTRLTVV.